This T cell receptor beta chain appears in the sequencing data of a study of beta chain features in type 1 diabetes. Looking at the study overall: The samples had 100 million to 140 million sorted cells examined in all.

Remarks on this clone: What it binds is not known.

Germline V gives CDR1 SNHLY, CDR2 FYNNEI. With V trimmed by 7 bases and J by 4 bases, 2 bases remained unmatched. The CDR3 totals 12 residues. The study, taken as a whole, reports: In type 1 diabetes patients, VDJ junctions had fewer insertions; deletions at these junctions were more frequent. Whether TCRB rearrangement is influenced by HLA type went unresolved here.

Expressed TCRB transcripts were sequenced, since all the RNA that had been isolated was reverse transcribed. Naive, central memory and regulatory T cell samples produced a mean of approximately 4 million reads. Some clones are missing from TCRdb's copy, which holds only in-frame ones; the method was immunoSEQ multiplex PCR. The table records 130,000 or so clones, approximately 10% of them present only once. Sequenced input: central memory CD4+ T cells from blood. The chain employs TRBV2 and TRBJ2-5; TRBD2 matches at 8 bases. The source of this sequence is a woman aged 40-49 years in good health. This chain's CDR3 is CASMREAETQYF. The CDR3 region has the DNA TGTGCCAGCATGCGGGAGGCAGAGACCCAGTACTTC.